Below, 6 T cell receptor beta chains from the same sample are listed, as sequenced in a study of human T cells and chemical hapten exposure. Using its own MiXCR run on the RACE reads, TCRdb lists one record per CDR3 protein. The repertoire holds some 90,000 distinct CDR3 sequences, with under 13% as singletons. Indicated time point: patch test 3, about 24 weeks after DPC sensitization. Treatment reported: therapeutic diphenylcyclopropenone sensitization with weekly scalp DPC. Sequenced here: whole blood, sampled in connection with sensitization to the hapten diphenylcyclopropenone (DPC). The receptors were sampled from a woman aged 30 to 39 with alopecia areata. Some clones in this sample may be carry-over from other donors' samples.

This clonotype came up a few times. The rearrangement uses TRBV18 and TRBJ2-1; 9 bases align to TRBD1. The CDR3 has 16 amino acids. CDR1 and CDR2 (germline): KGHSH, LQKENI. V shed 2 bases, J shed 9 bases, and the junction held 11 bases outside the gene matches. The CDR3 protein is CASSPVAGQGGIEQFF. CDR3 DNA sequence: TGTGCCAGCTCACCAGTGGCGGGACAGGGTGGCATTGAGCAGTTCTTC.

The rearrangement links TRBV3-1 to TRBJ1-2, with a weak D call TRBD1 (6 bases). Germline V gives CDR1 LGHDT, CDR2 YNNKEL (reference sequence). Trimming removed 4 bases from V and 1 base from J, with 10 bases in between. The CDR3 runs to 14 residues. The CDR3 nucleotides read TGTGCCAGCAGCCCCCAGGGGAGTAACTATGGCTACACCTTC. Amino acids: CASSPQGSNYGYTF. The entire variable domain, with the rest obtained from reference TRBV3-1 and TRBJ1-2, is as follows: DTAVSQTPKYLVTQMGNDKSIKCEQNLGHDTMYWYKQDSKKFLKIMFSYNNKELIINETVPNRFSPKSPDKAHLNLHINSLELGDSAVYFCASSPQGSNYGYTFGSGTRLTVV.

This clonotype was observed a handful of times. V and J are TRBV15 and TRBJ1-1; D remains ambiguous. V shed 2 bases and J shed 5 bases, with 9 bases lying between them. The CDR3 spans 13 residues. The germline gives CDR1 LNHNV, CDR2 YYDKDF (reference sequence). The CDR3 protein is CATSRPPETEAFF. CDR3 nucleotide sequence: TGTGCCACCAGCAGACCCCCCGAAACTGAAGCTTTCTTT.

This clonotype has at least ten counts. J is TRBJ1-4 and V is TRBV4-1, with unresolved D. Per the germline V gene, CDR1 is MGHRA and CDR2 is YSYEKL. The CDR3 consists of 14 residues. Trimming removed 6 bases at V and 6 bases at J, with 14 bases between. The CDR3 protein is CASSRSLGHEKLFF. The DNA for the CDR3 is TGCGCCAGCAGTCGATCCCTAGGTCATGAAAAACTGTTTTTT.

This clonotype was picked up a small number of times. This chain uses TRBV28 with TRBJ1-2; D unresolved. The germline CDR1 and CDR2 sequences are MDHEN and SYDVKM. Between the trimmed V and J ends, which lost 7 bases and 2 bases, there was a span of 17 bases. The CDR3 spans 15 residues. The CDR3 nucleotides are TGTGCCAGCACCTATACCGGAGGCGGGAACTATGGCTACACCTTC. Its translation: CASTYTGGGNYGYTF.

A word on this clonotype: This may arise from a read error, as a much more abundant clone is one base away. The chain employs TRBV14 and TRBJ2-2; D remains ambiguous. The CDR3 has 12 residues. CDR1 is SGHDN, CDR2 FVKESK, per germline. Trimming took off 6 bases at V and 6 bases at J, with 8 bases between the two ends. The chain's CDR3 is CASRLRPGELFF. The CDR3, as DNA: TGTGCCAGCAGACTCAGACCCGGGGAGCTGTTTTTT. The variable domain in full, completed from reference TRBV14 and TRBJ2-2, reads EAGVTQFPSHSVIEKGQTVTLRCDPISGHDNLYWYRRVMGKEIKFLLHFVKESKQDESGMPNNRFLAERTGGTYSTLKVQPAELEDSGVYFCASRLRPGELFFGEGSRLTVL.